Listed below are T cell receptor beta chains from one sample, sequenced in a study of immune evolution from preneoplasia to lung adenocarcinoma. Assay used: immunoSEQ multiplex PCR; TCRdb lists only in-frame clones, some missing. Of around 41,000 clones in the sample, around 80% were seen once. Input material: FFPE invasive lung adenocarcinoma tissue. The receptors stem from a person aged 55 to 69 with lung adenocarcinoma. CDR3s include the opening cysteine and the closing phenylalanine or tryptophan. Each record gives: J gene, clone size, V gene, CDR3 protein. Not every row has a clone size; where given, it reads once, few, many or a size class.

j_gene: TRBJ2-3
abundance: -
v_gene: TRBV9
CDR3aa: CASSDGLAGVDTQYF

j_gene: TRBJ2-7
abundance: -
v_gene: TRBV5-1
CDR3aa: CASSDRDRGAEQYF

j_gene: TRBJ2-7
abundance: once
v_gene: TRBV6-5
CDR3aa: CASSYSGDEQYF

j_gene: TRBJ2-3
abundance: -
v_gene: TRBV4-1
CDR3aa: CASSQPRSSTDTQYF

j_gene: TRBJ1-4
abundance: -
v_gene: TRBV28
CDR3aa: CASSSSRVLKREEKLFF

j_gene: TRBJ1-3
abundance: -
v_gene: TRBV7-2
CDR3aa: CASSLDLAYTIYF

j_gene: TRBJ2-2
abundance: -
v_gene: TRBV19
CDR3aa: CASSVGLAGGELFF

j_gene: TRBJ2-5
abundance: -
v_gene: TRBV27
CDR3aa: CASSSSGLNYPQYF

j_gene: TRBJ1-3
abundance: -
v_gene: TRBV10-3
CDR3aa: CASGPSGNTIYF

j_gene: TRBJ1-5
abundance: -
v_gene: TRBV30
CDR3aa: CAWRGQASNQPQHF

j_gene: TRBJ1-2
abundance: -
v_gene: TRBV28
CDR3aa: CASRRQGNYGYTF

j_gene: TRBJ2-1
abundance: -
v_gene: TRBV11-2
CDR3aa: CASSSTRNNEQFF

j_gene: TRBJ2-7
abundance: -
v_gene: TRBV7-8
CDR3aa: CASSLGQGISYEQYF

j_gene: TRBJ2-5
abundance: once
v_gene: TRBV4-1
CDR3aa: CASSQVSKTLRETQYF

j_gene: TRBJ2-7
abundance: -
v_gene: TRBV6-1
CDR3aa: CASHPGRVAYEQYF

j_gene: TRBJ2-1
abundance: -
v_gene: TRBV12-5
CDR3aa: CASGKTSGTNEQFF

j_gene: TRBJ2-1
abundance: -
v_gene: TRBV10-3
CDR3aa: CAISGGGPTNEQFF

j_gene: TRBJ2-7
abundance: -
v_gene: TRBV18
CDR3aa: CASSSGTAYEQYF

j_gene: TRBJ1-2
abundance: -
v_gene: TRBV5-6
CDR3aa: CASSLDGDSIVNYGYTF

j_gene: TRBJ2-3
abundance: -
v_gene: TRBV6-6
CDR3aa: CASSRTQGRADTQYF

j_gene: TRBJ2-3
abundance: -
v_gene: TRBV28
CDR3aa: CASSLMVTDTQYF

j_gene: TRBJ2-7
abundance: -
v_gene: TRBV9
CDR3aa: CASSVGGTGGNEQYF

j_gene: TRBJ1-5
abundance: -
v_gene: TRBV28
CDR3aa: CASIRGGGGQPQHF

j_gene: TRBJ2-7
abundance: -
v_gene: TRBV4-1
CDR3aa: CASSQDYLAGTSYEQYF

j_gene: TRBJ1-1
abundance: -
v_gene: TRBV6-5
CDR3aa: CASSSPNRVTEAFF

j_gene: TRBJ2-1
abundance: -
v_gene: TRBV28
CDR3aa: CASSRTSGVYNEQFF

j_gene: TRBJ2-3
abundance: -
v_gene: TRBV15
CDR3aa: CATSRGGNSGTDTQYF

j_gene: TRBJ1-4
abundance: -
v_gene: TRBV7-2
CDR3aa: CASSSSGVTNEKLFF

j_gene: TRBJ1-5
abundance: -
v_gene: TRBV28
CDR3aa: CASSPGTGRIKQPQHF

j_gene: TRBJ1-3
abundance: -
v_gene: TRBV2
CDR3aa: CASKGTEAGNTIYF

j_gene: TRBJ2-1
abundance: -
v_gene: TRBV5-1
CDR3aa: CASSLTDRGYNEQFF

j_gene: TRBJ2-1
abundance: -
v_gene: TRBV30
CDR3aa: CAWSVPGLGGRGEQFF

j_gene: TRBJ1-4
abundance: -
v_gene: TRBV10-2
CDR3aa: CASRTGGSNEKLFF

j_gene: TRBJ1-3
abundance: -
v_gene: TRBV28
CDR3aa: CASSFGDASGNTIYF

j_gene: TRBJ2-3
abundance: -
v_gene: TRBV7-9
CDR3aa: CASSTGVAGVADTQYF

j_gene: TRBJ1-1
abundance: -
v_gene: TRBV5-1
CDR3aa: CASSPGAGTMNTEAFF

j_gene: TRBJ2-2
abundance: medium-sized
v_gene: TRBV27
CDR3aa: CASSLERGYTGELFF

j_gene: TRBJ1-1
abundance: -
v_gene: TRBV29-1
CDR3aa: CSAQAQGVLSEAFF

j_gene: TRBJ2-3
abundance: -
v_gene: TRBV9
CDR3aa: CASDTTRAGEAGTQYF

j_gene: TRBJ1-2
abundance: -
v_gene: TRBV7-8
CDR3aa: CASSLEGIRQGLGYTF

j_gene: TRBJ1-1
abundance: -
v_gene: TRBV9
CDR3aa: CASSSGTGGQAFF

j_gene: TRBJ2-7
abundance: -
v_gene: TRBV7-2
CDR3aa: CASSLSPGTGKYF

j_gene: TRBJ2-3
abundance: -
v_gene: TRBV6-1
CDR3aa: CASSVTSGSTDTQYF

j_gene: TRBJ2-1
abundance: -
v_gene: TRBV10-3
CDR3aa: CAISESHGGNEQFF

j_gene: TRBJ2-7
abundance: -
v_gene: TRBV18
CDR3aa: CASSPGQGAYEQYF

j_gene: TRBJ2-1
abundance: -
v_gene: TRBV11-2
CDR3aa: CASSLEGSPYNEQFF

j_gene: TRBJ2-7
abundance: few
v_gene: TRBV6-1
CDR3aa: CASSEVAKQYF

j_gene: TRBJ2-7
abundance: -
v_gene: TRBV6-6
CDR3aa: CASSYLGGLVTGEQYF

j_gene: TRBJ2-3
abundance: -
v_gene: TRBV10-3
CDR3aa: CAIGRASRGTDTQYF

j_gene: TRBJ2-5
abundance: -
v_gene: TRBV28
CDR3aa: CASSFGRQETQYF

j_gene: TRBJ1-1
abundance: few
v_gene: TRBV6-6
CDR3aa: CASSSPGGAPQAFF

j_gene: TRBJ1-5
abundance: -
v_gene: TRBV2
CDR3aa: CASSEEGVQPQHF

j_gene: TRBJ2-1
abundance: once
v_gene: TRBV2
CDR3aa: CAANRGGLAGGRKFF

j_gene: TRBJ2-1
abundance: once
v_gene: TRBV29-1
CDR3aa: CSVSGLAHNEQFF